These 28 T cell receptor beta chains came from one sample sequenced in a study of cytomegalovirus exposure and HLA in healthy donors. Assay: immunoSEQ multiplex PCR; the TCRdb copy retains only in-frame clones and omits some. The sample records 200,000 to 300,000 clones, about 86% being singletons. Material: PBMCs. These receptors originate from a woman younger than 45 in good health and CMV-seropositive.

CDR3 DNA: TGTGCCAGCAGTTTAATCAGGACAGTTTCCTACGAGCAGTACTTC. It translates to CASSLIRTVSYEQYF. V is TRBV28 and J is TRBJ2-7; perhaps TRBD1 as D (6 bases). Germline CDR1 and CDR2: MDHEN and SYDVKM. Trimming shortened V by 2 bases and J by 1 base, and 12 bases separated the two germline ends. The CDR3 is made up of 15 amino acids.

This clone showed up just once. This chain links TRBV7-3 with TRBJ2-2, with TRBD2 matching over 9 bases. Germline V CDR1 and CDR2: SGHTA, FQGTGA. Germline trimming cut 0 bases from V and 3 bases from J; bases unmatched to any gene: 5. The CDR3 runs 17 residues. The CDR3 is CASSLTSGRFDTGELFF. The CDR3 DNA follows: TGTGCCAGCAGCTTAACTAGCGGGAGATTCGACACCGGGGAGCTGTTTTTT.

The chain is built from TRBV6-5 and TRBJ2-2; 12 bases map to TRBD2. The CDR3 has 16 residues. V lost 4 bases to trimming and J lost 5 bases; unmatched junction nucleotides: 5. Germline CDR1 is MNHEY and CDR2 is SVGAGI. CDR3 in DNA: TGTGCCAGCAGTTTTCTACTAGCGGGAGGAACCGGGGAGCTGTTTTTT. This codes for CASSFLLAGGTGELFF.

As DNA, the CDR3 is TGTGCCAGTAGTGCCCAGGGTTTCCTACGAGGGCAGTACTTC. Residues: CASSAQGFLRGQYF. The chain uses TRBV19 and TRBJ2-7, with D possibly matching TRBD1 (5 bases). V was shortened by 5 bases and J by 9 bases, with 20 bases between the two germline ends. Germline V lookup: CDR1 LNHDA, CDR2 SQIVND (reference sequence). There are 14 residues in the CDR3.

A single count supports this clone. J is TRBJ2-7 and V is TRBV11-3; D is ambiguous. The CDR3 is made up of 14 amino acids. The V gene's germline CDR1 is SGHNT and CDR2 YENEEA. V was trimmed by 9 bases and J by 1 base, leaving 16 bases between them. CDR3 nucleotides: TGTGCCAGTTCGCACGGTAGTGAGTCCTACGAGCAGTACTTC. As protein: CASSHGSESYEQYF.

The chain employs TRBV15 and TRBJ2-2, with TRBD2 as a possible D gene (6 bases). From germline, CDR1 is LNHNV and CDR2 YYDKDF (reference sequence). This CDR3 comprises 17 residues. Trimming shortened V by 5 bases and J by 4 bases, and 20 bases separated the two germline ends. The CDR3 region is CATSPRGWGGTTGELFF. The CDR3, as DNA: TGTGCCACCAGCCCCCGGGGGTGGGGCGGGACCACCGGGGAGCTGTTTTTT.

This clone was counted a single time. Written as DNA, the CDR3 is TGTGCCAGTAGTCTCTACGCAACTAATGAAAAACTGTTTTTT. This codes for CASSLYATNEKLFF. This chain connects TRBV19 to TRBJ1-4; D gene uncertain. Trimming cost V 5 bases and J 0 bases, with 7 bases left between them. This CDR3 is 14 amino acids long. CDR1 LNHDA and CDR2 SQIVND come from the germline V gene (reference sequence).

V usage is TRBV2 and J usage is TRBJ1-5; 7 nucleotides agree with TRBD1. The CDR3 loop spans 16 amino acids. The J segment lost 3 bases and the V segment lost 6 bases, leaving 11 bases of the junction unmatched. The V gene's germline CDR1 is SNHLY and CDR2 FYNNEI. CDR3: CASSLTGFPINQPQHF. DNA of the CDR3: TGTGCCAGCAGCCTGACAGGGTTTCCTATCAATCAGCCCCAGCATTTT.

A single count supports this clone. This rearrangement joins TRBV5-1 to TRBJ2-1, with TRBD2 identical over 7 bases. The CDR3 has 14 amino acids. Germline V lookup: CDR1 SGHRS, CDR2 YFSETQ. V lost 8 bases and J lost 4; bases outside the gene matches: 9. The CDR3 nucleotides read TGCGCCAGTCAGACTAGCACAACTTACAATGAGCAGTTCTTC. Encoded protein: CASQTSTTYNEQFF.

The chain combines TRBV4-1 with TRBJ1-5; D unclear. From germline, CDR1 is MGHRA and CDR2 YSYEKL. The CDR3 has 17 residues. Trimming shortened V by 0 bases and J by 7 bases, and 19 bases separated the two germline ends. The CDR3 nucleotides are TGCGCCAGCAGCCAAGAGGCGGGAGGAGGGATTCGGCAGCCCCAGCATTTT. Translated: CASSQEAGGGIRQPQHF.

The rearrangement joins TRBV10-3 to TRBJ2-7, with a possible D match to TRBD2 (5 bases). The V end was cut by 8 bases, the J end by 4 bases, with 15 bases between. Germline assignment: CDR1 ENHRY and CDR2 SYGVKD. CDR3 length equals 13 residues. The CDR3 DNA reads as TGTGCCATCGCTCGAGGAGCGGTATACGAGCAGTACTTC. Translation: CAIARGAVYEQYF.

The CDR3 nucleotides are TGTGCCAGCAGCTTAGACAGGGGGCGCGATAATGAAAAACTGTTTTTT. It translates to CASSLDRGRDNEKLFF. V and J are TRBV7-9 and TRBJ1-4, with 9 bases aligning to TRBD1. V gave up 1 base and J gave up 4 bases; unmatched junction bases: 4. The germline CDR1 and CDR2 sequences are SEHNR and FQNEAQ (reference sequence). CDR3 size: 16 residues.

This clone was seen a few times. The chain combines TRBV2 with TRBJ1-1, with D possibly TRBD1 on 6 matching bases. The ends were cut back, 3 bases at V and 4 bases at J, with 12 bases in the middle. Germline V lookup: CDR1 SNHLY, CDR2 FYNNEI. The CDR3 is 14 amino acids. The CDR3 reads CASSEGAGVTEAFF. CDR3 bases: TGTGCCAGCAGTGAGGGGGCAGGGGTCACTGAAGCTTTCTTT.

The genes are TRBV9 and TRBJ2-1, with 7 bases lining up with TRBD2. The length of the CDR3 is 17 residues. Germline CDR1 reads SGDLS; CDR2 reads YYNGEE. J was trimmed by 8 bases and V by 0 bases; bases with no gene match: 14. CDR3 coding DNA: TGTGCCAGCAGCGTAGTGGGGGGGTTTGGCTACACAGATGAGCAGTTCTTC. It translates to CASSVVGGFGYTDEQFF.

The rearrangement uses TRBV28 and TRBJ1-1, with 9 positions matching TRBD1. There are 17 residues in the CDR3. In germline, CDR1 is MDHEN, CDR2 SYDVKM. The ends lost 3 bases at V and 4 bases at J; junction bases unmatched: 12. This CDR3 is CASSFPYGQGRITEAFF. The CDR3 nucleotides read TGTGCCAGCAGTTTCCCCTACGGACAGGGGAGGATCACTGAAGCTTTCTTT.

The chain employs TRBV15 and TRBJ2-5, with D possibly matching TRBD2 (6 bases). CDR1 LNHNV and CDR2 YYDKDF come from the germline V gene (reference sequence). The CDR3 has 15 amino acids. Trimming pared 1 base from V and 2 bases from J, leaving 11 bases between. CDR3 region: CATSRVPRGQETQYF. The CDR3 region has the DNA TGTGCCACCAGCAGAGTTCCACGGGGGCAAGAGACCCAGTACTTC.

The chain joins TRBV5-1 to TRBJ2-5, with 7 positions matching TRBD2. The CDR3 totals 15 residues. J lost 1 base, V lost 5 bases, and 8 bases had no gene match. Germline CDR1 and CDR2: SGHRS and YFSETQ. The CDR3 nucleotides are TGCGCCAGCAGGGTATCTAGCGGCCCCCAAGAGACCCAGTACTTC. This gives the protein CASRVSSGPQETQYF.

As to this clone: Distinct nucleotide sequences in the sample also encode this CDR3. V gene TRBV7-8 combines with J gene TRBJ1-1; 7 bases agree with TRBD1. Germline CDR1 is SGHVS and CDR2 is FQNEAQ. CDR3 length: 14 amino acids. J was trimmed by 1 base and V by 5 bases; bases with no gene match: 4. CDR3 residues: CASSLRQGNTEAFF. The CDR3 region has the DNA TGTGCCAGCAGCCTACGACAGGGGAACACTGAAGCTTTCTTT.

Here the CDR3 DNA reads TGTGCCAGCAGGCCCGGGACACCGCTACACTATGGCTACACCTTC. Translation: CASRPGTPLHYGYTF. The V call is TRBV28, the J call TRBJ1-2, with a possible D match to TRBD1 (6 bases). Germline values: CDR1 MDHEN, CDR2 SYDVKM. The CDR3 is 15 amino acids. V gave up 6 bases and J gave up 3 bases, with 17 bases separating them.

This clone was counted between two and nine times. The chain carries TRBV6-1 and TRBJ2-7, with D possibly matching TRBD1 (5 bases). The length of the CDR3 is 12 residues. Looked up from germline, CDR1 is MNHNS and CDR2 is SASEGT. Trimming shortened V by 6 bases and J by 2 bases, and 8 bases separated the two germline ends. The CDR3 protein is CASRTVPYEQYF. CDR3 nucleotide sequence: TGTGCCAGCAGGACAGTGCCCTACGAGCAGTACTTC.

V is TRBV5-6 and J is TRBJ2-1; the D is unclear. The CDR3 runs 15 residues. Germline assignment: CDR1 SGHDT and CDR2 YYEEEE. V gave up 6 bases and J gave up 0 bases, with 13 bases separating them. The DNA for the CDR3 is TGTGCCAGCACTCTCGGGTTAAACTCCTACAATGAGCAGTTCTTC. Encoded protein: CASTLGLNSYNEQFF.

The chain carries TRBV5-1 and TRBJ2-2, with TRBD2 matching 12 bases. Trimming removed 0 bases from V and 2 bases from J; junction bases left unmatched: 2. CDR1 and CDR2 from the germline V gene are SGHRS and YFSETQ. There are 17 residues in the CDR3. CDR3 loop: CASSLGLAGDNTGELFF. The CDR3 region has the DNA TGCGCCAGCAGCTTGGGACTAGCGGGGGATAACACCGGGGAGCTGTTTTTT.

The gene calls are TRBV25-1 and TRBJ2-1, with 9 bases matching TRBD2. The CDR3 consists of 18 residues. V lost 0 bases, J lost 1 base, and 7 bases stayed unmatched. CDR1 is MGHDK, CDR2 SYGVNS, per germline. This CDR3 is CASSEYGAGGGSYNEQFF. Here the CDR3 DNA reads TGTGCCAGCAGTGAATACGGAGCGGGGGGCGGATCCTACAATGAGCAGTTCTTC.

The chain has TRBV18 and TRBJ2-1, with D possibly TRBD2 on 6 matching bases. CDR1 and CDR2 (germline): KGHSH, LQKENI. The germline V and J ends were trimmed by 2 bases and 0 bases, with 11 bases remaining between them. The length of the CDR3 is 16 residues. CDR3 in amino acids: CASSPGIAASYNEQFF. CDR3 coding DNA: TGTGCCAGCTCACCAGGAATAGCGGCCTCCTACAATGAGCAGTTCTTC.

The rearrangement joins TRBV7-6 to TRBJ2-3, with D possibly TRBD2 on 6 matching bases. The germline gives CDR1 SGHVS, CDR2 FNYEAQ. The CDR3 covers 14 residues. V dropped 5 bases and J dropped 5 bases, with 14 bases sitting between them. This CDR3 reads CASSLRLDEDTQYF. The CDR3, as DNA: TGTGCCAGCAGCCTCAGACTAGATGAAGATACGCAGTATTTT.

The V gene is TRBV27, the J gene TRBJ1-1; D not certain. Germline lookup yields CDR1 MNHEY and CDR2 SMNVEV (reference sequence). The CDR3 has 13 amino acids. The germline V and J ends were trimmed by 6 bases and 4 bases, with 12 bases remaining between them. The CDR3 loop reads CASRAGWGTEAFF. The CDR3 DNA reads TGTGCCAGCAGGGCGGGGTGGGGCACTGAAGCTTTCTTT.

This clone was seen at least ten times. This chain connects TRBV6-6 to TRBJ2-7; tentative D call: TRBD1 (6 bases). This CDR3 is built from 14 residues. V dropped 5 bases and J dropped 6 bases, with 17 bases sitting between them. Germline values: CDR1 MNHNY, CDR2 SVGAGI (reference sequence). Here the CDR3 reads CASSKRQVTVEQYF. For the CDR3, the DNA is TGTGCCAGCAGTAAGCGACAGGTTACAGTCGAGCAGTACTTC.

The genes are TRBV7-2 and TRBJ2-7; 8 bases map to TRBD1. V shed 5 bases and J 0 bases; nucleotides not matched to a gene: 6. This CDR3 has 15 residues. Germline values: CDR1 SGHTA, CDR2 FQGNSA. The CDR3 region has the DNA TGTGCCAGCAGCATCAGCAGGGGGCCCTCCTACGAGCAGTACTTC. As protein: CASSISRGPSYEQYF.